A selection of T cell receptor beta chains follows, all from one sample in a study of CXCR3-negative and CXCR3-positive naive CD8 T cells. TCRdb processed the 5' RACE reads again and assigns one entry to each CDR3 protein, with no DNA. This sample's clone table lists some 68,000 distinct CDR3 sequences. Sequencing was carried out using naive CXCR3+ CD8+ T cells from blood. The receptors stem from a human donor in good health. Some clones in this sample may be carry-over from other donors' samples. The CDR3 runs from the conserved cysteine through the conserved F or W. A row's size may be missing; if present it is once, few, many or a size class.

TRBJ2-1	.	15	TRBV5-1	CASSWTSGSHNEQFF
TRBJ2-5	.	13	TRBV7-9	CASSPPREETQYF
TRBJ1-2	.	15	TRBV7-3	CASSYYGGGSYGYTF
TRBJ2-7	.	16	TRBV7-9	CASSSFTGTAYYEQYF
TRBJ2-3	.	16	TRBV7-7	CASSPGTIRSTDTQYF
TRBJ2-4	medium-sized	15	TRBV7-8	CASSLGHRAKNIQYF
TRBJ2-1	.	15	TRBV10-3	CAISVNSLDYNEQFF
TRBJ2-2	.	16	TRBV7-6	CASSLAPGHNTGELFF
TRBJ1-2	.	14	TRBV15	CATGTRQGHYGYTF
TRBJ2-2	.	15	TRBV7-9	CASSVTGFDTGELFF
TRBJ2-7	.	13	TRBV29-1	CSVVSPSSYEQYF
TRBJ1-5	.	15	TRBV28	CASSPVGDIDQPQHF
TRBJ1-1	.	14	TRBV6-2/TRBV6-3	CASNLIPREGEAFF
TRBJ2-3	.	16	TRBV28	CASSSIPIESTDTQYF
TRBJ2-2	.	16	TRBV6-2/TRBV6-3	CASSFPPWGNTGELFF
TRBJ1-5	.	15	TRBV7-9	CASSLEDSSNQPQHF
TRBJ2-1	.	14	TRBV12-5	CASGYTTSYNEQFF
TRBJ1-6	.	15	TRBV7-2	CASSLVGGTNSPLHF